The next 21 T cell receptor beta chains were all read from a single sample in a study of T cells expressing NK-cell markers (dated by TCRdb to the early 2020s). The library was generated by 5' RACE. The data were produced on an Illumina HiSeq 2000. After the reads were reprocessed by TCRdb, one entry was made per CDR3 protein sequence, with no DNA. This sample's table has entries for about 260,000 distinct CDR3 sequences. In total, the top ten clones hold about 0.39% of the sample. The material sequenced was blood T cells: a sorted CD56 or NKG2C T cell subset, CD4+ or CD8+ T cells, or bulk PBMC T cells (not recorded which). The receptor set was obtained from a man aged 18 to 35 in good health. Donor details come from another sample of the same person, matched by shared clones.

The gene calls are TRBV6-1 and TRBJ2-4; TCRdb's D call, TRBD1, is unchecked because there is no DNA. CDR1 MNHNS and CDR2 SASEGT come from the germline V gene. This CDR3 is built from 13 residues. The CDR3 is CASSERTLNIQYF.

This chain links TRBV6-5 with TRBJ1-2; the D gene TCRdb calls, TRBD1, cannot be checked with no DNA. The CDR3 spans 13 residues. CDR1 and CDR2 (germline): MNHEY, SVGAGI. The CDR3 sequence is CASSYLAGDGYTF.

This chain connects TRBV12-3 or TRBV12-4 to TRBJ1-3. This CDR3 contains 16 residues. CDR3: CASSPEQRRSGNTIYF.

V and J are TRBV27 and TRBJ1-5. Germline CDR1 and CDR2: MNHEY and SMNVEV (reference sequence). This CDR3 has 14 residues. CDR3 sequence: CASSSQRGFQPQHF.

The CDR3 sequence is CASSPRAEETQYF. The genes are TRBV7-9 and TRBJ2-5; TCRdb selects TRBD2, and the lack of DNA leaves this call unchecked. Germline V gene lookup returns CDR1 SEHNR and CDR2 FQNEAQ (reference sequence). The length of the CDR3 is 13 residues.

The genes are TRBV29-1 and TRBJ2-7; TCRdb selects TRBD2, and the lack of DNA leaves this call unchecked. CDR3 size: 15 residues. Per germline, CDR1 SQVTM and CDR2 ANQGSEA. This CDR3 is CSVRTSGRALYEQYF.

The chain couples TRBV15 to TRBJ2-7; the D call from TCRdb, TRBD1, cannot be confirmed without DNA. This CDR3 contains 17 residues. The germline V gene has CDR1 LNHNV and CDR2 YYDKDF (reference sequence). CDR3 residues: CATSRDTHRQSLDEQYF. Based on the CDR3 plus reference TRBV15 and TRBJ2-7, the full variable domain is DAMVIQNPRYQVTQFGKPVTLSCSQTLNHNVMYWYQQKSSQAPKLLFHYYDKDFNNEADTPDNFQSRRPNTSFCFLDIRSPGLGDTAMYLCATSRDTHRQSLDEQYFGPGTRLTVT.

This chain links TRBV6-5 with TRBJ2-5. The CDR3 covers 15 residues. CDR1 and CDR2 (germline): MNHEY, SVGAGI. This chain's CDR3 is CASSSSFTADLIPNF.

The rearrangement uses TRBV15 and TRBJ2-1; TCRdb returns TRBD1, unconfirmable since there is no DNA. Germline values: CDR1 LNHNV, CDR2 YYDKDF (reference sequence). The CDR3 is 16 residues long. The CDR3 here is CATSRRDRITYNEQFF.

CDR3 region: CANQQGATDTQYF. This sequence joins TRBV10-3 and TRBJ2-3; TCRdb returns TRBD1, unconfirmable since there is no DNA. The CDR3 totals 13 residues. CDR1 is ENHRY and CDR2 is SYGVKD in the germline V gene.

The chain combines TRBV10-2 with TRBJ2-2; TCRdb lists TRBD2, though no DNA is available to test this call. CDR1 and CDR2 (germline): WSHSY, SAAADI. The CDR3 is 13 amino acids. The chain's CDR3 is CASSTLVPGELFF.

V usage is TRBV7-9 and J usage is TRBJ1-5. CDR3 length equals 13 residues. Germline CDR1 and CDR2: SEHNR and FQNEAQ (reference sequence). The CDR3 sequence is CASSSDQIQPQHF.

The genes are TRBV20-1 and TRBJ2-7; TCRdb calls TRBD1, which cannot be checked without DNA. Germline V gene lookup returns CDR1 DFQATT and CDR2 SNEGSKA (reference sequence). The CDR3 covers 14 residues. The chain's CDR3 is CSARDGTGVGEQYF.

This rearrangement joins TRBV5-1 to TRBJ2-1; TCRdb designates TRBD1, a call that cannot be tested without DNA. Germline V lookup: CDR1 SGHRS, CDR2 YFSETQ. This CDR3 has 16 amino acids. The CDR3 loop reads CASSLDSASLGAEQFF.

The V call is TRBV29-1, the J call TRBJ2-1; TCRdb's assignment of TRBD1 cannot be checked, as there is no DNA. Germline CDR1 SQVTM, CDR2 ANQGSEA. The CDR3 extends over 14 amino acids. CDR3 residues: CSVQEQATYNEQFF.

The genes are TRBV5-1 and TRBJ2-5; TCRdb's D gene call, TRBD1, goes unchecked for lack of DNA. The germline V gene encodes CDR1 SGHRS and CDR2 YFSETQ. This CDR3 has 15 amino acids. The CDR3 reads CASSLNPDRGETQYF.

The chain uses TRBV12-3 or TRBV12-4 and TRBJ2-1; TCRdb picks TRBD1, but there is no DNA to check that call. The CDR3 contains 16 residues. CDR3 amino acids: CASSLGQGGSYNEQFF.

This chain joins TRBV19 and TRBJ2-5; the TCRdb call, TRBD1, lacks DNA for checking. The germline CDR1 and CDR2 sequences are LNHDA and SQIVND (reference sequence). The CDR3 runs to 15 residues. CDR3 region: CASSVTGTYQETQYF.

The chain couples TRBV12-3 or TRBV12-4 to TRBJ2-1; TCRdb gives TRBD2 as the D gene, but with no DNA this cannot be confirmed. The CDR3 runs to 14 residues. CDR3 sequence reads: CASSPLPGSGEQFF.

The rearrangement links TRBV2 to TRBJ1-3; there is no DNA to check the TCRdb D call of TRBD1. The CDR3 covers 15 residues. CDR1 and CDR2 (germline): SNHLY, FYNNEI. The CDR3 protein is CASSVEGTSGNTIYF.

The chain recombines TRBV12-3 or TRBV12-4 with TRBJ1-5. The CDR3 loop spans 12 amino acids. CDR3 protein: CASSFYNLAQHF.